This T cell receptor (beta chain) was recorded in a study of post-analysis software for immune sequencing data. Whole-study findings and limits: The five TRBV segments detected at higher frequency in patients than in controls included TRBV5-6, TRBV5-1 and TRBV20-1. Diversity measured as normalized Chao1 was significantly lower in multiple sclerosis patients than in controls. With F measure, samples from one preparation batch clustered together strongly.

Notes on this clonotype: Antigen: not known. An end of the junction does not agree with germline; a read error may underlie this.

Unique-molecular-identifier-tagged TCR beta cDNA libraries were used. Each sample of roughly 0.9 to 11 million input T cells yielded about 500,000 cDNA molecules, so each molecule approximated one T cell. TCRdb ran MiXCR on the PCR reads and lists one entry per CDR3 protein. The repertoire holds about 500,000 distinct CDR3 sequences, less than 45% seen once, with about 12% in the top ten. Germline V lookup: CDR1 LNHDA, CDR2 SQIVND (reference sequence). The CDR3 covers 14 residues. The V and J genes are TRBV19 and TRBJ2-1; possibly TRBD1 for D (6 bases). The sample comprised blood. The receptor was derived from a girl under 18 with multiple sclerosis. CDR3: CASRTGNSVNEQFF. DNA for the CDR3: TGTGCCAGTCGAACAGGGAATAGCGTCAATGAGCAGTTCTTT.